The 30 T cell receptor beta chains listed next were all sequenced from one sample in a study of blood T cell repertoires in COVID-19. The table came from immunoSEQ multiplex PCR; TCRdb's copy has only in-frame clones and leaves some out. The table shows roughly 69,000 clones, with roughly 76% occurring only once. The material sequenced was peripheral blood. These receptors all stem from a human donor in a cohort sampled during active COVID-19.

This chain uses TRBV30 with TRBJ1-3; TRBD1 is a possible D gene (5 bases). Germline lookup yields CDR1 GTSNPN and CDR2 SVGIG (reference sequence). Trimming shortened V by 2 bases and J by 2 bases, and 16 bases separated the two germline ends. This CDR3 has 16 amino acids. CDR3 region: CAWSPGRVKTGNTIYF. CDR3 sequence (DNA): TGTGCCTGGAGTCCGGGCAGGGTAAAAACTGGAAACACCATATATTTT.

This clone was recorded once. The CDR3 reads CASSTLAGYNEQFF. The CDR3, as DNA: TGTGCCAGCAGCACGCTAGCGGGGTACAATGAGCAGTTCTTC. The chain uses TRBV7-2 and TRBJ2-1, with TRBD2 matching 9 bases. CDR3 length: 14 amino acids. Germline V lookup: CDR1 SGHTA, CDR2 FQGNSA. V was clipped by 5 bases and J by 4 bases; unmatched bases: 3.

The chain has TRBV29-1 and TRBJ2-3, with no clear D. The V gene lost 1 base and the J gene lost 4 bases, with 15 bases spanning the gap. The germline CDR1 and CDR2 sequences are SQVTM and ANQGSEA. This CDR3 has 15 residues. In nucleotides, the CDR3 is TGCAGCGTTGAAGTAGTCTTTAAATCGGCAGATACGCAGTATTTT. Amino acid sequence: CSVEVVFKSADTQYF.

The CDR3 is CATRSSGVGGYTF. The CDR3 nucleotides are TGTGCCACGCGAAGCTCAGGGGTCGGGGGCTACACCTTC. This chain links TRBV6-5 with TRBJ1-2; tentative D call: TRBD1 (6 bases). V was trimmed by 10 bases and J by 8 bases, leaving 20 bases between them. The CDR3 is made up of 13 amino acids. The V gene's germline CDR1 is MNHEY and CDR2 SVGAGI.

The gene calls are TRBV6-5 and TRBJ2-7, with 9 positions matching TRBD2. The trim removed 1 base at V and 3 bases at J, leaving 7 bases unmatched. Germline values: CDR1 MNHEY, CDR2 SVGAGI. The CDR3 contains 16 residues. The CDR3 DNA is TGTGCCAGCAGTTACTTAACGGCTAGCGGGGTCTACGAGCAGTACTTC. Protein product: CASSYLTASGVYEQYF.

This sequence joins TRBV7-8 and TRBJ2-5, with TRBD2 matching 9 bases. Trimming cost V 3 bases and J 5 bases; bases outside gene matches: 10. The germline CDR1 and CDR2 sequences are SGHVS and FQNEAQ. The CDR3 spans 16 residues. The CDR3 loop is CASSLGGGGARETQYF. The CDR3 region has the DNA TGTGCCAGCAGCTTGGGAGGCGGGGGGGCTCGGGAGACCCAGTACTTC.

The chain combines TRBV7-2 with TRBJ1-1; D perhaps matches TRBD1 (5 bases). Germline V gene lookup returns CDR1 SGHTA and CDR2 FQGNSA. With 4 bases removed from V and 1 base from J, the gap between germline ends came to 10 bases. This CDR3 has 14 amino acids. The CDR3 coding sequence is TGTGCCAGCAGCTCGGGACTTCCGAACACTGAAGCTTTCTTT. It yields the protein CASSSGLPNTEAFF.

This clone has a single count. The rearrangement uses TRBV28 and TRBJ1-6; weak D call: TRBD1 (6 bases). This CDR3 has 12 amino acids. The germline V gene encodes CDR1 MDHEN and CDR2 SYDVKM. V was cut by 8 bases and J by 16 bases, with 18 bases left in between. CDR3 in amino acids: CASGNTGHLLHF. For the CDR3, the DNA is TGTGCCAGCGGGAACACGGGACACCTACTCCACTTT. Full variable domain (missing parts from reference TRBV28 and TRBJ1-6): DVKVTQSSRYLVKRTGEKVFLECVQDMDHENMFWYRQDPGLGLRLIYFSYDVKMKEKGDIPEGYSVSREKKERFSLILESASTNQTSMYLCASGNTGHLLHFGNGTRLTVT.

The V call is TRBV11-2, the J call TRBJ1-4; 8 bases line up with TRBD1. V lost 5 bases, J lost 4 bases, and 6 bases stayed unmatched. The CDR3 is made up of 15 amino acids. The germline V gene encodes CDR1 SGHAT and CDR2 FQNNGV. The CDR3 is CASSPTGGINEKLFF. Written as DNA, the CDR3 is TGTGCCAGCAGCCCAACAGGGGGGATTAATGAAAAACTGTTTTTT.

The table lists this clone with a count of one. The chain joins TRBV5-8 to TRBJ1-4; 7 nucleotides match TRBD1. Trimming took 0 bases from V and 0 from J; bases not matched to a gene: 2. Germline V gene data show CDR1 as SGHTS and CDR2 as YDEGEE. CDR3 size: 16 residues. CDR3 sequence reads: CASSLGQGTTNEKLFF. The CDR3 DNA reads as TGTGCCAGCAGCTTGGGACAGGGTACAACTAATGAAAAACTGTTTTTT. Variable domain in full (rest from reference TRBV5-8 and TRBJ1-4): EAGVTQSPTHLIKTRGQQATLRCSPISGHTSVYWYQQALGLGLQFLLWYDEGEERNRGNFPPRFSGRQFPNYSSELNVNALELEDSALYLCASSLGQGTTNEKLFFGSGTQLSVL.

On this clone: In the same sample, other DNA sequences code for this CDR3. The V gene is TRBV6-5, the J gene TRBJ2-5, with D possibly being TRBD2 (6 bases). The CDR3 sequence is 14 residues long. Germline values: CDR1 MNHEY, CDR2 SVGAGI. V was shortened by 2 bases and J by 5 bases, with 12 bases between the two germline ends. CDR3 residues: CASSYGGAQETQYF. The CDR3 DNA follows: TGTGCCAGCAGTTACGGCGGGGCTCAGGAGACCCAGTACTTC.

J is TRBJ2-5 and V is TRBV6-5; a possible D gene is TRBD1 (6 bases). The germline V gene has CDR1 MNHEY and CDR2 SVGAGI. The CDR3 has 14 residues. Trimming stripped 6 bases from V and 5 bases from J, with 16 bases between. The CDR3 protein is CASRRTGPYETQYF. CDR3 nucleotides: TGTGCCAGCAGGCGTACAGGGCCCTATGAGACCCAGTACTTC.

The rearrangement joins TRBV20-1 to TRBJ1-5, with D tentatively TRBD1 (6 bases). Germline CDR1 DFQATT, CDR2 SNEGSKA (reference sequence). The germline V and J ends were trimmed by 3 bases and 2 bases, with 17 bases remaining between them. The CDR3 consists of 16 residues. CDR3 amino acids: CSASRSPAGGNQPQHF. The CDR3 DNA follows: TGCAGTGCTAGTCGTTCCCCCGCAGGGGGCAATCAGCCCCAGCATTTT.

There are a few counts of this clone. CDR3 in DNA: TGTGCCAGCAGCCAGGCAGGGGAATATGGCTACACCTTC. The encoded protein is CASSQAGEYGYTF. The rearrangement joins TRBV7-9 to TRBJ1-2, with D perhaps matching TRBD1 (6 bases). The CDR3 sequence is 13 residues long. Germline lookup yields CDR1 SEHNR and CDR2 FQNEAQ (reference sequence). V dropped 5 bases and J dropped 5 bases, with 12 bases sitting between them.

For this clone: Distinct nucleotide sequences in the sample also encode this CDR3. The chain is built from TRBV5-4 and TRBJ1-6, with 10 bases lining up with TRBD1. V shed 4 bases, J shed 4 bases, and the junction held 2 bases outside the gene matches. This CDR3 comprises 15 residues. CDR1 is SGHNT, CDR2 YYREEE, per germline (reference sequence). CDR3 in amino acids: CASSLGQGYNSPLHF. In DNA, the CDR3 is TGTGCCAGCAGCCTGGGACAGGGGTATAATTCACCCCTCCACTTT.

The chain carries TRBV25-1 and TRBJ2-7, with 8 nucleotides matching TRBD1. Germline V gene lookup returns CDR1 MGHDK and CDR2 SYGVNS. The CDR3 consists of 13 residues. Trimming cost V 4 bases and J 4 bases; bases outside gene matches: 3. The DNA of the CDR3 is TGTGCCAGCAGTGCAACAGGGGGTTACGAGCAGTACTTC. It translates to CASSATGGYEQYF.

This clone has just one count. The chain links TRBV7-6 to TRBJ2-5; the D gene is possibly TRBD1 (5 bases). CDR1 and CDR2 (germline): SGHVS, FNYEAQ. Trimming took off 1 base at V and 4 bases at J, with 13 bases between the two ends. CDR3 size: 15 residues. The CDR3, as DNA: TGTGCCAGCAGCTTAGATGGGGCCACTGCAGAGACCCAGTACTTC. Its protein product is CASSLDGATAETQYF.

About this clone itself: This CDR3 is also generated by other DNA sequences in the sample. The chain links TRBV11-2 to TRBJ2-2; TRBD2 matches at 8 bases. Germline V CDR1 and CDR2: SGHAT, FQNNGV. V lost 1 base to trimming and J lost 1 base; unmatched junction nucleotides: 2. The length of the CDR3 is 16 residues. The CDR3 reads CASSLVRGGNTGELFF. Here the CDR3 DNA reads TGTGCCAGCAGCTTAGTTCGGGGGGGGAACACCGGGGAGCTGTTTTTT. Using reference TRBV11-2 and TRBJ2-2 for the parts outside the CDR3, the full variable domain is EAGVAQSPRYKIIEKRQSVAFWCNPISGHATLYWYQQILGQGPKLLIQFQNNGVVDDSQLPKDRFSAERLKGVDSTLKIQPAKLEDSAVYLCASSLVRGGNTGELFFGEGSRLTVL.

CDR3 amino acids: CATSDSGRTGELFF. CDR3 nucleotides: TGTGCCACCAGTGATTCAGGGCGCACCGGGGAGCTGTTTTTT. The rearrangement joins TRBV24-1 to TRBJ2-2, with D possibly TRBD1 on 5 matching bases. Per germline, CDR1 KGHDR and CDR2 SFDVKD. This CDR3 has 14 residues. V was shortened by 2 bases and J by 4 bases, with 7 bases between the two germline ends.

This clone came up a few times. The chain is built from TRBV18 and TRBJ2-7, with a tentative D call TRBD1 (5 bases). This CDR3 spans 13 amino acids. Germline V gene sequence: CDR1 KGHSH, CDR2 LQKENI. The V and J ends lost 3 bases and 6 bases respectively, with 12 bases between them. The CDR3 region has the DNA TGTGCCAGCTCACCGAGTCAGGGATCCGAGCAGTACTTC. Its translation is CASSPSQGSEQYF.

This rearrangement joins TRBV6-5 to TRBJ1-2, with D hard to call. Germline V gene data show CDR1 as MNHEY and CDR2 as SVGAGI. The CDR3 extends over 15 amino acids. With 6 bases removed from V and 4 bases from J, the gap between germline ends came to 18 bases. The CDR3 DNA is TGTGCCAGCAGCGGAGGGTTGCCATTGGGCTATGGCTACACCTTC. It encodes CASSGGLPLGYGYTF.

This sequence joins TRBV6-5 and TRBJ1-1; tentative D call: TRBD1 (5 bases). This CDR3 comprises 13 residues. V shed 6 bases and J shed 0 bases, with 8 bases lying between them. Looked up from germline, CDR1 is MNHEY and CDR2 is SVGAGI. Here the CDR3 reads CASSRQLNTEAFF. The CDR3 DNA reads as TGTGCCAGCAGCCGACAGTTGAACACTGAAGCTTTCTTT.

The chain recombines TRBV11-2 with TRBJ1-1, with D perhaps matching TRBD1 (5 bases). Germline loops: CDR1 SGHAT, CDR2 FQNNGV. V dropped 3 bases and J dropped 4 bases, with 15 bases sitting between them. The CDR3 is made up of 15 amino acids. The DNA for the CDR3 is TGTGCCAGCAGCTTTGGCGGGGCGGGGATCACTGAAGCTTTCTTT. Its protein is CASSFGGAGITEAFF.

This clone appeared once. The rearrangement joins TRBV18 to TRBJ2-3; TRBD2 matches 9 bases. The germline V gene has CDR1 KGHSH and CDR2 LQKENI. The CDR3 length is 16 residues. Trimming took 1 base from V and 5 from J; bases not matched to a gene: 7. The CDR3 spells CASSPLGAGGEDTQYF. CDR3 nucleotides: TGTGCCAGCTCACCACTGGGAGCGGGGGGTGAAGATACGCAGTATTTT.

The chain links TRBV11-2 to TRBJ2-1; D may be TRBD2 (5 bases). Germline V CDR1 and CDR2: SGHAT, FQNNGV. The V end was cut by 0 bases, the J end by 14 bases, with 20 bases between. The length of the CDR3 is 15 residues. The DNA of the CDR3 is TGTGCCAGCAGCTTAGATGCGGGCCCAACGAGGGAGAAGTTCTTC. Translation: CASSLDAGPTREKFF.

The chain couples TRBV15 to TRBJ2-7; no clear D. Trimming stripped 2 bases from V and 7 bases from J, with 6 bases between. CDR3 size: 11 residues. Germline-derived CDR1 and CDR2 are LNHNV and YYDKDF (reference sequence). The CDR3, as DNA: TGTGCCACCAGCAGAACCGGTGAGCAGTACTTC. Protein product: CATSRTGEQYF. The full variable domain, with the rest looked up from reference TRBV15 and TRBJ2-7, is DAMVIQNPRYQVTQFGKPVTLSCSQTLNHNVMYWYQQKSSQAPKLLFHYYDKDFNNEADTPDNFQSRRPNTSFCFLDIRSPGLGDTAMYLCATSRTGEQYFGPGTRLTVT.

The genes are TRBV2 and TRBJ1-1; 8 positions match TRBD1. The germline CDR1 and CDR2 sequences are SNHLY and FYNNEI. V shed 7 bases and J 1 base; nucleotides not matched to a gene: 5. The CDR3 consists of 14 residues. The CDR3 here is CASKGDRSNTEAFF. DNA of the CDR3: TGTGCCAGCAAGGGGGACAGGTCGAACACTGAAGCTTTCTTT.

This clone was seen a handful of times. This sequence joins TRBV4-2 and TRBJ1-5, with 9 bases lining up with TRBD1. This CDR3 has 16 amino acids. Looked up from germline, CDR1 is LGHNA and CDR2 is YNFKEQ. With 1 base clipped from V and 7 bases from J, the junction kept 8 bases outside the gene matches. CDR3 bases: TGTGCCAGCAGCCAAGGAACCGGGACAGGGACCCAGCCCCAGCATTTT. Residues: CASSQGTGTGTQPQHF.

This clone was detected a few times. The chain's CDR3 is CASSPASGGRRTDTQYF. The CDR3 nucleotides are TGTGCCAGCTCACCGGCGAGCGGGGGGAGACGCACAGATACGCAGTATTTT. The chain has TRBV18 and TRBJ2-3; 9 positions match TRBD2. This CDR3 is 17 amino acids long. J lost 1 base, V lost 3 bases, and 8 bases had no gene match. Germline V gives CDR1 KGHSH, CDR2 LQKENI.

For the CDR3, the DNA is TGTGCCAGCGGCTCAGGGTTTGAGACCCAGTACTTC. Its protein product is CASGSGFETQYF. This chain links TRBV6-4 with TRBJ2-5, with D perhaps TRBD1 (5 bases). V was shortened by 8 bases and J by 5 bases, with 12 bases between the two germline ends. Looked up from germline, CDR1 is MRHNA and CDR2 is SNTAGT. CDR3 length equals 12 residues.